These 2 T cell receptor beta chains were all obtained from the same sample, sequenced in a study of identical twins. TCRdb fed the 5' RACE reads into MiXCR, producing one record per CDR3 protein. This sample carries about 490,000 distinct CDR3 sequences, roughly 15% of them seen once, and the ten largest clones take about 0.4%. The data also belong to a second study, concerning yellow fever vaccine responses in identical twins.

Sequences were obtained from CD4+ T cells sorted from blood. All receptors derive from a woman between 18 and 29 years old in good health.

This clonotype appeared many times. The genes are TRBV20-1 and TRBJ2-5; no reliable D call. Germline assignment: CDR1 DFQATT and CDR2 SNEGSKA (reference sequence). The CDR3 covers 13 residues. The ends were cut back, 0 bases at V and 1 base at J, with 6 bases in the middle. The CDR3 DNA reads as TGCAGTGCTAGAGACAGCTTCCAAGAGACCCAGTACTTC. The encoded protein is CSARDSFQETQYF.

This clonotype came up many times. The gene calls are TRBV12-3 or TRBV12-4 and TRBJ2-1, with no clear D. Deletions cut 6 bases from V and 6 bases from J, with 21 bases between. The CDR3 length is 16 residues. The CDR3 DNA follows: TGTGCCAGCAGCCAAAGGTCTACGGTTCCCCCCAATGAGCAGTTCTTC. Its protein product is CASSQRSTVPPNEQFF.